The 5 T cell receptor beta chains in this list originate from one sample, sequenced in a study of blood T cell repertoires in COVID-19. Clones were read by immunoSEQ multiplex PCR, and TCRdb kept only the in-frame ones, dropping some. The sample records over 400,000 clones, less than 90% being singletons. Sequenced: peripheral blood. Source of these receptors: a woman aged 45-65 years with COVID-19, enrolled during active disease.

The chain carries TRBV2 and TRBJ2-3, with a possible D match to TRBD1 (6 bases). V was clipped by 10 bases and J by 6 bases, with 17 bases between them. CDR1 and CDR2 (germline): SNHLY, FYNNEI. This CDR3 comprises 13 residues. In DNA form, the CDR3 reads TGTGCCACCACAGGGACCCTCAGGGATACGCAGTATTTT. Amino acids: CATTGTLRDTQYF.

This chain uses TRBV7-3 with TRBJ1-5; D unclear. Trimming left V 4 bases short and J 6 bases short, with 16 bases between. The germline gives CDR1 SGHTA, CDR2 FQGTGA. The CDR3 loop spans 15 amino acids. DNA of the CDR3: TGTGCCAGCAGCTCGCCCCGACATATAGTTCAGCCCCAGCATTTT. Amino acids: CASSSPRHIVQPQHF.

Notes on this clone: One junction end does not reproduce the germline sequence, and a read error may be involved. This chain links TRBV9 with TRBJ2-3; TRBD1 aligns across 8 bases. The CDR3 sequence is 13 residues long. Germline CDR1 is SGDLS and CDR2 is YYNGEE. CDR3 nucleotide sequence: TGTGCCAGCAGCGTAGAAATAGGGACAGGAAAGAATTTT. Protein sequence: CASSVEIGTGKNF.

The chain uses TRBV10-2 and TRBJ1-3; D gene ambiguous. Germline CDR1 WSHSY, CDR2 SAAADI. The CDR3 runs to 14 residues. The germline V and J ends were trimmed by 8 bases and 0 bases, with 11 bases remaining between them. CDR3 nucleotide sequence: TGCGCCAGCCGCTACGGGGTCTCTGGAAACACCATATATTTT. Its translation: CASRYGVSGNTIYF.

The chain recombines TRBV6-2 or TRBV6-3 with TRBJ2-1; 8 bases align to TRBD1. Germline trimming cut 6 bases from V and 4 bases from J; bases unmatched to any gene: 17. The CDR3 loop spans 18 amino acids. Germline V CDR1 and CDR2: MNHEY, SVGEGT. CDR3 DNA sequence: TGTGCCAGCAGCCTTCACGCCACCGGGACAGGTCCGTACAATGAGCAGTTCTTC. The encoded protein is CASSLHATGTGPYNEQFF.